This T cell receptor (beta chain) was profiled in a study of blood T cell repertoires in COVID-19. Study at large: Sites in the United States, Italy and Spain provided acute and convalescent COVID-19 samples. T cells, B-cell-depleted T cells, or PBMCs provided the cDNA or gDNA that served as material.

The CDR3 loop spans 17 amino acids. CDR1 is SGHRS and CDR2 is YFSETQ in the germline V gene. Unmatched junction bases numbered 7, after V lost 4 bases and J lost 2 bases. How the authors handled the data: For nucleated cells, counts were estimated from reference gene primer amplification. Sequenced by immunoSEQ multiplex PCR; TCRdb stores in-frame clones only, minus some. The DNA gave D and trimming, while V, J and clone size come from that table. The sample contains hundreds of thousands of clones, around 89% of which appear only once. V is TRBV5-1 and J is TRBJ2-2; TRBD2 matches 11 bases. Sequences were obtained from peripheral blood. The sequence came from a woman aged 40 to 50 who had recovered from COVID-19. CDR3 DNA sequence: TGCGCCAGCAGCCCCTTAGCGGGAGGGGTCAACACCGGGGAGCTGTTTTTT. Amino acid sequence: CASSPLAGGVNTGELFF.